The following is a T cell receptor beta chain sequence with its context. Its antigen is as yet unknown. Antigen-specific CD4+ T cell clonotypes were called by their expansion after viral peptide-pool culture in ViraFEST. Isolating CD4+ T cells followed roughly ten days of culture. Nucleocapsid antibodies were negative in the vaccine recipients, who had never had SARS-CoV-2 infection. Peptides at roughly 10 ug/ml and IL-2 at about 10 IU/ml were added to around 2 million PBMC per well. Sequenced by immunoSEQ multiplex PCR; TCRdb stores in-frame clones only, minus some. This table holds about 43,000 clones, around 80% found once. This entry comes from a study of vaccination effects on CD4 cells after COVID-19. General study findings and limits: At late timepoints after vaccination, vaccine- and infection-induced clones shrank markedly. Common cold coronaviruses were cross-recognized by only 1 of 255 vaccine-induced clones in healthy vaccinees. Few convalescent patients and no early post-infection timepoints were included in the study.

Trimming took off 2 bases at V and 0 bases at J, with 4 bases between the two ends. This CDR3 has 14 residues. Germline V CDR1 and CDR2: SEHNR, FQNEAQ (reference sequence). The chain couples TRBV7-9 to TRBJ2-2, with D hard to call. This specimen was CD4+ T cells from PBMCs cultured with SARS-CoV-2 spike peptides, taken before COVID-19 vaccination. The sequence was obtained from a human donor who received a COVID-19 vaccine. CDR3 DNA sequence: TGTGCCAGCAGCTTATGGCCGAACACCGGGGAGCTGTTTTTT. It yields the protein CASSLWPNTGELFF.